These 5 T cell receptor beta chains were all obtained from the same sample, sequenced in a study of cytotoxic CD8 clonotypes in ibrutinib-treated CLL. Only in-frame clones appear in the TCRdb table, and some are missing; sequencing was by immunoSEQ multiplex PCR. The sample has 190,000 or so clones, over 60% seen once. Sequences were derived from PBMCs, sampled after 24 months of ibrutinib treatment. The receptors were sampled from a human donor with chronic lymphocytic leukemia.

V and J are TRBV5-1 and TRBJ2-2; TRBD2 matches 13 bases. CDR1 SGHRS and CDR2 YFSETQ come from the germline V gene. The CDR3 runs 16 residues. J lost 2 bases, V lost 3 bases, and 1 base had no gene match. CDR3: CASSWGLAGNTGELFF. In nucleotides, the CDR3 is TGCGCCAGCAGCTGGGGACTAGCGGGAAACACCGGGGAGCTGTTTTTT.

The genes are TRBV19 and TRBJ2-1; TRBD2 matches at 14 bases. The CDR3 length is 17 residues. Germline lookup yields CDR1 LNHDA and CDR2 SQIVND (reference sequence). J gave up 8 bases and V 5 bases, and 11 bases lay outside the gene matches. The CDR3 reads CASSVTGLAGGGDEQFF. The DNA for the CDR3 is TGTGCCAGTAGTGTGACTGGACTAGCGGGAGGAGGCGATGAGCAGTTCTTC.

This clone was seen a handful of times. The CDR3 loop is CASSGTSGITGELFF. Here the CDR3 DNA reads TGCGCCAGCAGTGGGACTAGCGGGATCACCGGGGAGCTGTTTTTT. This sequence joins TRBV10-2 and TRBJ2-2, with 12 bases fitting TRBD2. There are 15 residues in the CDR3. CDR1 and CDR2 (germline): WSHSY, SAAADI. The trim removed 4 bases at V and 4 bases at J, leaving 1 base unmatched.

This clone has just a few counts. The V gene is TRBV13, the J gene TRBJ2-3; D is undetermined. Trimming cost V 5 bases and J 6 bases, with 6 bases left between them. The CDR3 totals 11 residues. Germline values: CDR1 PRHDT, CDR2 FYEKMQ (reference sequence). The CDR3 reads CASSPADTQYF. The CDR3 DNA reads as TGTGCCAGCAGCCCGGCGGATACGCAGTATTTT.

The chain carries TRBV5-6 and TRBJ2-7; perhaps TRBD2 as D (6 bases). Looked up from germline, CDR1 is SGHDT and CDR2 is YYEEEE. There are 14 residues in the CDR3. Trimming took off 0 bases at V and 5 bases at J, with 12 bases between the two ends. The DNA of the CDR3 is TGTGCCAGCAGCTTGGCAGGGACTCTGGACGAGCAGTACTTC. Amino acid sequence: CASSLAGTLDEQYF.